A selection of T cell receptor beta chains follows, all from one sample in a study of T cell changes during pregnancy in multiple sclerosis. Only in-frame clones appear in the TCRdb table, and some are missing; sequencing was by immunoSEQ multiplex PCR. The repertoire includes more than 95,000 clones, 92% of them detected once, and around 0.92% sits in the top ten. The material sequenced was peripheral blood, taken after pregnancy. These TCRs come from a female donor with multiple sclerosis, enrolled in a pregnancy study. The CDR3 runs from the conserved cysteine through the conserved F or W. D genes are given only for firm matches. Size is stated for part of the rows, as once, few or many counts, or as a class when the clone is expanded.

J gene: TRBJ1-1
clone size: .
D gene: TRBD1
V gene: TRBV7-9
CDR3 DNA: TGTGCCAGCAGAGGACAGGGAAACACTGAAGCTTTCTTT
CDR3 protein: CASRGQGNTEAFF

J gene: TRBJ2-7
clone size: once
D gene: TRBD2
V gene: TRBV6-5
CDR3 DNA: TGTGCCAGCAGATCCGACTTTAGCGGGAGTTACGAGCAGTACTTC
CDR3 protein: CASRSDFSGSYEQYF

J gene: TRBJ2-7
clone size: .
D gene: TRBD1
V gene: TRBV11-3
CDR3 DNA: TGTGCCAGCAGCTTAAGGGACAGGGGAACTCACGAGCAGTACTTC
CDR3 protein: CASSLRDRGTHEQYF

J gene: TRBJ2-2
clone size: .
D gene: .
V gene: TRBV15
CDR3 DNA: TGTGCCACCAGCAGAGAGCGGACAAACACCGGGGAGCTGTTTTTT
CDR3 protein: CATSRERTNTGELFF

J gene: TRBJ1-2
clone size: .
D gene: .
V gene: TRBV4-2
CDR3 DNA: TGTGCCAGCAGCCCACGGGGAGGGTACTATGGCTACACCTTC
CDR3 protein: CASSPRGGYYGYTF

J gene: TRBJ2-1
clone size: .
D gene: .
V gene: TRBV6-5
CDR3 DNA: TGTGCCAGCAAGGGGGGGGGAGGTAATGAGCAGTTCTTC
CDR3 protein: CASKGGGGNEQFF

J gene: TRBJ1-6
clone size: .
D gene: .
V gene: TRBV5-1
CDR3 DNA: TGCGCCAGCAGCTTGACCCAGGGAAATTCACCCCTCCACTTT
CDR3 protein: CASSLTQGNSPLHF

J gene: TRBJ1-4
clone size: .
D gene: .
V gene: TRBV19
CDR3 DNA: TGTGCCAGTAGTCCGCGGGGGGGGCTAGGCGAAAAACTGTTTTTT
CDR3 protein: CASSPRGGLGEKLFF

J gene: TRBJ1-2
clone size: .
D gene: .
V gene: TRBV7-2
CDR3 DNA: TGTGCCAGCAGCCCAATAGGGGGGGCAAACTATGGCTACACCTTC
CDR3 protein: CASSPIGGANYGYTF

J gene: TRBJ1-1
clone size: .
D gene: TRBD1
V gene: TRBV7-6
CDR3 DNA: TGTGCCAGCAGCCCAGGACAGGGACAAGGAGCTTTCTTT
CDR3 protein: CASSPGQGQGAFF

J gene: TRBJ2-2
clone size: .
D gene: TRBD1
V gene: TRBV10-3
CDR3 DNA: TGTGCCATATCGACAGGGGAGATGGTCGGGGAGCTGTTTTTT
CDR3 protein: CAISTGEMVGELFF

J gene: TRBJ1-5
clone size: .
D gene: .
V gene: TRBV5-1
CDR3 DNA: TGCGCCAGCAGCTTGGAAGGGGGTAGCAATCAGCCCCAGCATTTT
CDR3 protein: CASSLEGGSNQPQHF

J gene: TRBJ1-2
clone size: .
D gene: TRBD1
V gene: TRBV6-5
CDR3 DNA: TGTGCCAGCAGTAAGGGGACAGGGGGCAGCTATGGCTACACCTTC
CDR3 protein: CASSKGTGGSYGYTF

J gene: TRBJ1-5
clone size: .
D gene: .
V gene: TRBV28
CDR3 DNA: TGTGCCAGCAGTTCTTTCCTACAGGAGAATCAGCCCCAGCATTTT
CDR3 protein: CASSSFLQENQPQHF

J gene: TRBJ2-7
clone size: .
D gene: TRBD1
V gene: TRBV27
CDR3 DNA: TGTGCCAGCAGTTTCTCCGACAGGGCCCCTATCTACGAGCAGTACTTC
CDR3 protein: CASSFSDRAPIYEQYF

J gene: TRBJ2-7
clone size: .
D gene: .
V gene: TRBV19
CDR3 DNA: TGTGCCAGTAGTACCCCGGTTTTAGGAGGAATATCTGTCCACGAGCAGTACTTC
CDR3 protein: CASSTPVLGGISVHEQYF

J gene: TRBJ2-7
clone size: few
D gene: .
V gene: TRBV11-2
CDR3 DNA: TGTGCCAGCAGCCCGGTGCCAGGGAAGGGGAACGAGCAGTACTTC
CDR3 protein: CASSPVPGKGNEQYF

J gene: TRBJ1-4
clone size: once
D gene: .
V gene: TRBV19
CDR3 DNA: TGTGCCAGTAGTGCCAGGGTACGACTTGAAAAACTGTTTTTT
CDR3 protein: CASSARVRLEKLFF

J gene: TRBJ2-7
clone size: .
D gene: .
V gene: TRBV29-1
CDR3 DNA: TGCAGCGTGGGGACAAACGAGCAGTACTTC
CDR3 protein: CSVGTNEQYF

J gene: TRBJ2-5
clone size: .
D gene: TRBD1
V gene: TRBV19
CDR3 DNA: TGTGCCAGTAGTACCCGGACAGGGGAGACCCAGTACTTC
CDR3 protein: CASSTRTGETQYF

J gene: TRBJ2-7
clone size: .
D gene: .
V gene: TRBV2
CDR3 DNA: TGTGCCAGCAGTGGCCCGCTCCGGAGTTTGGGCGAGCAGTACTTC
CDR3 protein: CASSGPLRSLGEQYF

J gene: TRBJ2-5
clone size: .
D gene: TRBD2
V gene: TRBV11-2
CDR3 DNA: TGTGCCAGCAGCTTAACGGCTAGCGGGGGGGCTTCCCAAGAGACCCAGTACTTC
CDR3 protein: CASSLTASGGASQETQYF

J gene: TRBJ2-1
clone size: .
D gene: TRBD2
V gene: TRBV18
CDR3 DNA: TGTGCCAGCTCACCAATACTAGCGGGGGGGTACAATGAGCAGTTCTTC
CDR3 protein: CASSPILAGGYNEQFF

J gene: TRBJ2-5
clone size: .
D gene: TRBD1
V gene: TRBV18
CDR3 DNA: TGTGCCAGCTCACCACCGCGGACAGGGGGGCACCAAGAGACCCAGTACTTC
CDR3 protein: CASSPPRTGGHQETQYF

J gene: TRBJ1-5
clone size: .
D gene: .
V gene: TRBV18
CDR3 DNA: TGTGCCAGCTCACCACCGGGGGCTTCTAGCAATCAGCCCCAGCATTTT
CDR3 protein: CASSPPGASSNQPQHF

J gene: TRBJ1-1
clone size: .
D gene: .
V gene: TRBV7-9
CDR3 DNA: TGTGCCAGCAGCGCGCGACAGAGCACTGAAGCTTTCTTT
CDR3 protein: CASSARQSTEAFF

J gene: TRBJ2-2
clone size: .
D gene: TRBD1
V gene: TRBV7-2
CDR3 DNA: TGTGCCAGCAGCTCCGGACAGGGATTTTGGACCGGGGAGCTGTTTTTT
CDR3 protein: CASSSGQGFWTGELFF

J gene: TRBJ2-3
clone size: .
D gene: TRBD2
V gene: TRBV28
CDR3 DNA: TGTGCCAGCAGTTTAACGGGAGGGGGCACAGATACGCAGTATTTT
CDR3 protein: CASSLTGGGTDTQYF

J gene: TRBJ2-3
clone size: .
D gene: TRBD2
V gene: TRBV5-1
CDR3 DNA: TGCGCCAGCAGCGCTGGACTAGCGGGGACAGATACGCAGTATTTT
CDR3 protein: CASSAGLAGTDTQYF

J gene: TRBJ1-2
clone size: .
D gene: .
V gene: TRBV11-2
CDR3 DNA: TGTGCCAGCAGCTCTGCAGGAACCTATGGCTACACCTTC
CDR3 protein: CASSSAGTYGYTF

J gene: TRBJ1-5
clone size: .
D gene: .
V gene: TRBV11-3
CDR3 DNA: TGTGCCAGCAGCTTAGGGGGAGGGCATAGCAATCAGCCCCAGCATTTT
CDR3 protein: CASSLGGGHSNQPQHF

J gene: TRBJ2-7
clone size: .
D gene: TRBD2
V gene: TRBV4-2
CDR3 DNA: TGTGCCAGCAGCCAGCTAGCGGGGGGGCCTGAGCAGTACTTC
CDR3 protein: CASSQLAGGPEQYF

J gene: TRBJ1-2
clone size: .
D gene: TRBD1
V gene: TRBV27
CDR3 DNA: TGTGCCAGCAGCCGGGGACAGCACTATGGCTACACCTTC
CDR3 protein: CASSRGQHYGYTF

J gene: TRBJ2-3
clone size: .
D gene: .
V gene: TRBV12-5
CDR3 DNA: TGTGCTAGTGGACAGACGAGGGAGACGCAGTATTTT
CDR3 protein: CASGQTRETQYF

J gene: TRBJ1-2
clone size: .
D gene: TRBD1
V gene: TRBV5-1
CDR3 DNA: TGCGCCAGCAGCTCAACCGGGACAGGACCCTATGGCTACACCTTC
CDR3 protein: CASSSTGTGPYGYTF